The sequence of this T cell receptor (beta chain) was determined in a study of blood T cell repertoires in COVID-19. The wider study: Donors in the United States, Italy and Spain gave samples during acute or convalescent COVID-19. T cells, B-cell-depleted T cells, or PBMCs supplied cDNA or gDNA.

Per the original data handling: By means of reference gene primer amplification, nucleated cell counts were estimated. The protocol was immunoSEQ multiplex PCR, while the TCRdb copy is restricted to in-frame clones and leaves out a portion. V, J and clone size derive from that table, while D and trimming were established from the DNA sequence. The sample consists of about 230,000 clones, about 83% of them appearing once. Unmatched junction bases numbered 14, after V lost 6 bases and J lost 4 bases. The CDR3 length is 17 residues. Germline-derived CDR1 and CDR2 are MNHEY and SMNVEV (reference sequence).

The source of this sequence is a woman between 50 and 59 years old with acute or convalescent COVID-19. This sequence joins TRBV27 and TRBJ2-3; 9 bases line up with TRBD2. The sequenced material came from peripheral blood. The CDR3 DNA sequence: TGTGCCAGCAGGAGGTGGTTAGCGGGAGATCATGCAGATACGCAGTATTTT. Protein: CASRRWLAGDHADTQYF.